Below, one T cell receptor (beta chain) is given with its context. The record originates from a study of B cell selection in AIRE deficiency. Regulatory T cells were sorted as CD4+CD25hiCD127low/negative cells. In the original workflow: Patients' Tregs yielded some 56,000 distinct TCRbeta sequences; donors' some 1x10^5. The protocol was immunoSEQ multiplex PCR, while the TCRdb copy is restricted to in-frame clones and leaves out a portion. The D gene and trimming were derived from the DNA, and the V and J assignments and clone size from that table. The sample has some 21,000 clones; around 93% are singletons. The germline V gene encodes CDR1 MDHEN and CDR2 SYDVKM. The CDR3 covers 10 residues. The V end lost 6 bases, the J end lost 5 bases, and 4 bases lay between the germline ends.

The sequence was obtained from a human donor with AIRE deficiency. The specimen was Tregs sorted from PBMCs. This rearrangement joins TRBV28 to TRBJ2-5, with D unclear. CDR3 protein: CASRRETQYF. The CDR3 bases are TGTGCCAGCAGACGGGAGACCCAGTACTTC.